Following are 12 T cell receptor beta chains from one sample sequenced in a study of cytomegalovirus exposure and HLA in healthy donors. In the PCR, 60 Vbeta and 13 Jbeta primers were used. Repertoires were generated with immunoSEQ multiplex PCR, while TCRdb's copy carries only in-frame clones and drops some. The sample lists about 150,000 clones, around 73% seen once, with under 1.5% in the top ten. The sequenced sample was PBMCs. The receptors were sampled from a male donor in good health and CMV-seronegative.

This chain links TRBV11-3 with TRBJ2-1; D gene uncertain. The CDR3 sequence is 14 residues long. The V gene's germline CDR1 is SGHNT and CDR2 YENEEA. V gave up 1 base and J gave up 10 bases, with 14 bases separating them. DNA of the CDR3: TGTGCCAGCAGCTTAGGAGACTCCGCCCAAGAGCAGTTCTTC. Protein product: CASSLGDSAQEQFF.

The V gene is TRBV5-4, the J gene TRBJ1-2; a possible D gene is TRBD1 (6 bases). V lost 4 bases to trimming and J lost 7 bases, with 17 bases between them. CDR1 and CDR2 (germline): SGHNT, YYREEE (reference sequence). The CDR3 loop spans 14 amino acids. This CDR3 is CASSPQQGTRGYTF. The CDR3 bases are TGTGCCAGCAGCCCGCAACAGGGAACTCGTGGCTACACCTTC.

The chain recombines TRBV4-1 with TRBJ2-5; 7 nucleotides line up with TRBD1. The J call could be wrong; TRBJ2-7 is a better fit for the DNA end. CDR3 length: 15 amino acids. Per germline, CDR1 MGHRA and CDR2 YSYEKL. The CDR3 DNA reads TGCGCCAGCAGCCGGGTGGACAGGCCCCTTGACGAGCAGTACTTC. Its translation is CASSRVDRPLDEQYF.

V is TRBV7-2 and J is TRBJ1-1, with D tentatively TRBD1 (6 bases). Germline V gene sequence: CDR1 SGHTA, CDR2 FQGNSA. This CDR3 has 14 amino acids. V shed 7 bases and J shed 1 base, with 13 bases lying between them. The CDR3 bases are TGTGCCAGCACCCAGGACAGATCGAACACTGAAGCTTTCTTT. Residues: CASTQDRSNTEAFF.

The chain is built from TRBV27 and TRBJ2-7; D is uncertain. From germline, CDR1 is MNHEY and CDR2 SMNVEV (reference sequence). The CDR3 sequence is 14 residues long. With 5 bases removed from V and 0 bases from J, the gap between germline ends came to 11 bases. The CDR3 reads CASSATLSSYEQYF. CDR3 coding DNA: TGTGCCAGCAGTGCGACATTGAGCTCCTACGAGCAGTACTTC.

This chain connects TRBV7-8 to TRBJ2-6; weak D call: TRBD2 (5 bases). The V gene lost 5 bases and the J gene lost 3 bases, with 11 bases spanning the gap. The length of the CDR3 is 15 residues. CDR1 is SGHVS, CDR2 FQNEAQ, per germline. DNA for the CDR3: TGTGCCAGCAGCCCTACTAGTGTTGGGGCCAACGTCCTGACTTTC. Its protein is CASSPTSVGANVLTF. Full variable domain (missing parts from reference TRBV7-8 and TRBJ2-6): GAGVSQSPRYKVAKRGQDVALRCDPISGHVSLFWYQQALGQGPEFLTYFQNEAQLDKSGLPSDRFFAERPEGSVSTLKIQRTQQEDSAVYLCASSPTSVGANVLTFGAGSRLTVL.

This sequence joins TRBV29-1 and TRBJ2-3; D possibly corresponds to TRBD2 (6 bases). In germline, CDR1 is SQVTM, CDR2 ANQGSEA. CDR3 length: 12 residues. Trimming left V 6 bases short and J 2 bases short, with 9 bases between. This CDR3 reads CSVGTVTDTQYF. The CDR3 nucleotides read TGCAGCGTGGGGACTGTCACAGATACGCAGTATTTT.

The chain combines TRBV6-1 with TRBJ2-7; TRBD2 agrees at 11 bases. The J segment lost 7 bases and the V segment lost 4 bases, leaving 12 bases of the junction unmatched. The CDR3 covers 16 residues. In germline, CDR1 is MNHNS, CDR2 SASEGT. As DNA, the CDR3 is TGTGCCAGCAGTGTTATTAGCGGGAGGGCCGATGGGGAGCAGTACTTC. This gives the protein CASSVISGRADGEQYF.

V is TRBV9 and J is TRBJ1-1; 10 bases fit TRBD1. V gave up 3 bases and J gave up 8 bases; unmatched junction bases: 4. The CDR3 totals 13 residues. Per germline, CDR1 SGDLS and CDR2 YYNGEE. In DNA form, the CDR3 reads TGTGCCAGCAGCGGAGGACAGGGGGGGGAAGCTTTCTTT. Protein sequence: CASSGGQGGEAFF.

In DNA form, the CDR3 reads TGTGCCAGCAGCCGGCAGGAGCTAGCGGGGGCGGAGACCCAGTACTTC. Translated, it gives CASSRQELAGAETQYF. This chain connects TRBV7-8 to TRBJ2-5, with TRBD2 matching 10 bases. The germline CDR1 and CDR2 sequences are SGHVS and FQNEAQ. V shed 5 bases, J shed 5 bases, and the junction held 11 bases outside the gene matches. This CDR3 comprises 16 residues. The whole variable domain, remainder taken from reference TRBV7-8 and TRBJ2-5, is GAGVSQSPRYKVAKRGQDVALRCDPISGHVSLFWYQQALGQGPEFLTYFQNEAQLDKSGLPSDRFFAERPEGSVSTLKIQRTQQEDSAVYLCASSRQELAGAETQYFGPGTRLLVL.

The rearrangement links TRBV5-5 to TRBJ2-7; perhaps TRBD1 as D (5 bases). The CDR3 is made up of 15 amino acids. Germline V gene lookup returns CDR1 SGHKS and CDR2 YYEKEE (reference sequence). V was cut by 4 bases and J by 2 bases, with 16 bases left in between. CDR3 loop: CASSHTQGRTYEQYF. The CDR3 DNA follows: TGTGCCAGCAGCCACACCCAGGGCAGGACCTACGAGCAGTACTTC.

This clone has more than one count but fewer than ten. This chain uses TRBV6-1 with TRBJ2-3; D not resolved. Looked up from germline, CDR1 is MNHNS and CDR2 is SASEGT. The CDR3 contains 12 residues. V shed 7 bases and J shed 2 bases, with 7 bases lying between them. The CDR3 protein is CASNNPTDTQYF. The CDR3 nucleotides read TGTGCCAGCAACAATCCCACAGATACGCAGTATTTT.